Below, 9 T cell receptor beta chains from the same sample are listed, as sequenced in a study of human T cells and chemical hapten exposure. Time point in this sample: patch test 2, 6 weeks after DPC sensitization. Treatment reported: therapeutic diphenylcyclopropenone sensitization with weekly scalp DPC. TCRdb re-analysed the RACE reads in MiXCR, keeping a single row per CDR3 protein. The table lists about 84,000 distinct CDR3 sequences, roughly 10% of them singletons, with 2% to 2.5% in the top ten. The starting material was whole blood, obtained in connection with sensitization to the hapten diphenylcyclopropenone (DPC). All receptors derive from a young woman with alopecia areata. Some clones in this sample may be carry-over from other donors' samples.

At least ten counts were recorded for this clonotype. The chain combines TRBV18 with TRBJ2-7; D may be TRBD1 or TRBD2 (5 bases each). With 3 bases removed from V and 6 bases from J, the gap between germline ends came to 12 bases. The CDR3 has 13 residues. Germline CDR1 reads KGHSH; CDR2 reads LQKENI. CDR3: CASSPGHLAEQYF. The CDR3 nucleotides read TGTGCCAGCTCACCGGGGCACCTAGCCGAGCAGTACTTC.

This clonotype was found many times. The chain uses TRBV12-3 or TRBV12-4 and TRBJ1-4, with 10 bases lining up with TRBD1. The CDR3 sequence is 14 residues long. V was clipped by 4 bases and J by 5 bases; unmatched bases: 1. This chain's CDR3 is CASSWDRGNEKLFF. Here the CDR3 DNA reads TGTGCCAGCAGTTGGGACAGGGGCAATGAAAAACTGTTTTTT.

The chain links TRBV6-2 or TRBV6-3 to TRBJ1-1, with D unresolved. This CDR3 has 14 amino acids. V was shortened by 1 base and J by 2 bases, with 8 bases between the two germline ends. Germline-derived CDR1 and CDR2 are MNHEY and SVGEGT. CDR3 sequence reads: CASSYWVLNTEAFF. The CDR3 region has the DNA TGTGCCAGCAGTTACTGGGTGCTAAACACTGAAGCTTTCTTT.

This clonotype was seen at least ten times. The chain links TRBV6-1 to TRBJ1-4; 7 nucleotides line up with TRBD1. CDR1 is MNHNS and CDR2 is SASEGT in the germline V gene. After removal of 3 bases from V and 3 bases from J, the junction contained 4 bases not matched to a gene. The CDR3 extends over 15 amino acids. CDR3 DNA sequence: TGTGCCAGCAGTGAGCCGGGACAGCCTAATGAAAAACTGTTTTTT. This gives the protein CASSEPGQPNEKLFF.

CDR3 residues: CASSVTQGTDTQYF. DNA for the CDR3: TGTGCCAGCAGCGTCACACAGGGCACAGATACGCAGTATTTT. V and J are TRBV9 and TRBJ2-3; D is perhaps TRBD1 (5 bases). Trimming stripped 2 bases from V and 1 base from J, with 8 bases between. The CDR3 spans 14 residues. The germline gives CDR1 SGDLS, CDR2 YYNGEE.

The V gene is TRBV5-6, the J gene TRBJ1-6; no clear D. The CDR3 runs 14 residues. Germline V lookup: CDR1 SGHDT, CDR2 YYEEEE. V lost 6 bases and J 8 bases, leaving 15 bases between the germline ends. CDR3 nucleotides: TGTGCCAGCATCCGAGGAGAGGCGGATTCACCCCTCCACTTT. This codes for CASIRGEADSPLHF.

The chain recombines TRBV7-2 with TRBJ2-3; D could derive from TRBD1 or TRBD2 (5 bases each). The CDR3 is 12 amino acids. Germline loops: CDR1 SGHTA, CDR2 FQGNSA. Trimming stripped 3 bases from V and 8 bases from J, with 9 bases between. DNA for the CDR3: TGTGCCAGCAGCTTGTCAGGGACTACGCAGTATTTT. Its protein is CASSLSGTTQYF.

This clonotype was detected ten times or more. This chain connects TRBV2 to TRBJ2-2, with TRBD2 matching over 11 bases. The CDR3 extends over 15 amino acids. Germline V gene sequence: CDR1 SNHLY, CDR2 FYNNEI. V shed 5 bases, J shed 3 bases, and the junction held 2 bases outside the gene matches. The CDR3 protein is CASSKLAGDTGELFF. CDR3 sequence (DNA): TGTGCCAGCAGTAAACTAGCGGGGGACACCGGGGAGCTGTTTTTT.

This clonotype was counted at least ten times. The chain uses TRBV27 and TRBJ1-1, with D possibly being TRBD1 (5 bases). CDR1 is MNHEY, CDR2 SMNVEV, per germline (reference sequence). The V gene lost 6 bases and the J gene lost 1 base, with 12 bases spanning the gap. This CDR3 region has 14 residues. The CDR3 protein is CASSLGRTNTEAFF. The CDR3, as DNA: TGTGCCAGCAGCCTGGGACGGACGAACACTGAAGCTTTCTTT.